The sequence of this T cell receptor beta chain was determined in a study of identical twins. V was cut by 4 bases and J by 2 bases, with 14 bases left in between. The CDR3 is made up of 15 amino acids. Germline V gene sequence: CDR1 ENHRY, CDR2 SYGVKD. Only a few counts were recorded for this clonotype. TCRdb re-analysed the 5' RACE reads in MiXCR, keeping a single row per CDR3 protein. The repertoire holds about 730,000 distinct CDR3 sequences, with around 21% as singletons. These data are also associated with another study on T cells expressing NK-cell markers.

Material: PBMCs. The chain has TRBV10-3 and TRBJ1-1; no clear D gene. This sequence originates from a young woman in good health. CDR3 sequence reads: CAISGPGRANTEAFF. CDR3 DNA: TGTGCCATCAGTGGGCCTGGACGGGCTAACACTGAAGCTTTCTTT.